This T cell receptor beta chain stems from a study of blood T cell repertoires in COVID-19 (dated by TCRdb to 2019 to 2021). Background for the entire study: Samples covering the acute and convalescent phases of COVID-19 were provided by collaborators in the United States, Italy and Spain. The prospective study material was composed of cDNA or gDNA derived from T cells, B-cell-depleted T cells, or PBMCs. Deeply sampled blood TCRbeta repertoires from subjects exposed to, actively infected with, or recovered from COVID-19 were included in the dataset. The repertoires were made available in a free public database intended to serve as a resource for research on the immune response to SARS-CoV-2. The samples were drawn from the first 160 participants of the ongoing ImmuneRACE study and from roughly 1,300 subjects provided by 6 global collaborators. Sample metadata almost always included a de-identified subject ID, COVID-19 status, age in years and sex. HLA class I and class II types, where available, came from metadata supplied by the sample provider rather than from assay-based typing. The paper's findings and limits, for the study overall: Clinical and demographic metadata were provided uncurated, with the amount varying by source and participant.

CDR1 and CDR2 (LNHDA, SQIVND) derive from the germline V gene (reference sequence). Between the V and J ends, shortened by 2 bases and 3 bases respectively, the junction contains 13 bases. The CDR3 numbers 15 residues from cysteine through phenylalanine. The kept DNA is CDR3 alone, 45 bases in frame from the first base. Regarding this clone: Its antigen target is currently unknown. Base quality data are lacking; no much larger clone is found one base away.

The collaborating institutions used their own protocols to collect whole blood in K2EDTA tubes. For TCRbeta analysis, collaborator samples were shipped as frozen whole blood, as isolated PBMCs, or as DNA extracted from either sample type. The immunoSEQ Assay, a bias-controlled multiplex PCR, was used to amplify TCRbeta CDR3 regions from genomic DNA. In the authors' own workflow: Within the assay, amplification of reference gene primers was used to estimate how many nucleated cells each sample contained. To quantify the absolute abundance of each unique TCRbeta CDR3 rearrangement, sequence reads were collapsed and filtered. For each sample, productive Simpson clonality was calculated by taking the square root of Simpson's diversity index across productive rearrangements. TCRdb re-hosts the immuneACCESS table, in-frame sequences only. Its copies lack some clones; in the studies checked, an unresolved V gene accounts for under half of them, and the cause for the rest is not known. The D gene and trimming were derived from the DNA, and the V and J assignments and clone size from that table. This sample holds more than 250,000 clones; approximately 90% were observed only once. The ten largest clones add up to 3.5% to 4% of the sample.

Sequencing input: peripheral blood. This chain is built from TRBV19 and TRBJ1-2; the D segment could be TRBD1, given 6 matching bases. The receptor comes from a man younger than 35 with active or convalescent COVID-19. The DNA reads TGTGCCAGTAGTATAATGGGGGCCCCCGACTATGGCTACACCTTC. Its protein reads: CASSIMGAPDYGYTF.